This TCR beta chain was sequenced for a study of blood T cell repertoires in COVID-19. Using immunoSEQ multiplex PCR, the repertoire was profiled, and TCRdb retains in-frame clones only, with some absent. The data show about 270,000 clones, 70% to 90% seen once. The germline CDR1 and CDR2 sequences are MDHEN and SYDVKM. V lost 8 bases to trimming and J lost 2 bases, with 9 bases between them. The CDR3 extends over 13 amino acids. In its sample, this clone was seen once. The study recruited people aged about 18 to 95 years across around 23 US areas. The J gene is TRBJ1-4, the V gene TRBV28; no firm D call. Input material: PBMCs or T cells enriched from blood (not recorded which). The sequence was collected from a woman in her 30s with acute COVID-19. This chain's CDR3 is CASGRGTNEKLFF. CDR3 sequence (DNA): TGTGCCAGCGGTCGAGGGACTAATGAAAAACTGTTTTTT.